A single count supports the clone carrying this T cell receptor (beta chain). Its antigen is currently unknown. The sample belongs to a study of OX40 agonist ivuxolimab in advanced cancers. About the study: The diagnoses of dose-escalation patients were hepatocellular carcinoma, melanoma, renal cell or head and neck cancer.

Germline values: CDR1 MNHEY, CDR2 SMNVEV (reference sequence). J lost 7 bases, V lost 6 bases, and 9 bases had no gene match. The CDR3 has 15 amino acids. Method: immunoSEQ multiplex PCR; TCRdb's copy keeps in-frame clones and lacks some. The sample has about 64,000 clones; 87% are singletons. With autoimmune disease history or systemic immunosuppression, patients were excluded. Findings and caveats of the study: Still undetermined is the antigen specificity of the expanded peripheral T cells.

The input for sequencing was CD4+ or CD8+ T cells sorted from blood, taken in a trial of the OX40 agonist ivuxolimab. This receptor was obtained from an adult with an advanced solid tumor such as melanoma, head and neck, liver or kidney cancer. The chain carries TRBV27 and TRBJ1-1; TRBD1 matches at 12 bases. The CDR3 sequence is CASRTWGQGAGEAFF. For the CDR3, the DNA is TGTGCCAGCAGGACATGGGGACAGGGGGCCGGTGAAGCTTTCTTT.